This T cell receptor (beta chain) is drawn from a study of T cells in Graves' hyperthyroidism and ophthalmopathy (dated by TCRdb to between 2018 and 2021). At the level of the whole study: A discovery cohort of about a hundred patients, about 40 with Graves' ophthalmopathy and fewer than 65 with stable Graves' hyperthyroidism, was used to find distinguishing TCR V-J signatures. Whether ophthalmopathy could be predicted prospectively was tested in an independent validation cohort made up of 18 hyperthyroidism patients plus 17 patients who later progressed to ophthalmopathy. The approximately 100 discovery patients were divided at random into training and test sets in a 7:3 ratio. In more than 5 Graves' hyperthyroidism patients, the study also compared T-cell repertoires from thyroid tissue with T-cell repertoires from blood. Following sampling, methimazole starting at 30 mg daily was given to hyperthyroidism patients, and high-dose intravenous methylprednisolone was given to ophthalmopathy patients. According to the paper, TCR Vbeta CDR3 sequencing was carried out on over 130 peripheral blood samples, which came from fewer than 50 ophthalmopathy, about 75 hyperthyroidism and approximately 17 progressor patients.

Findings and caveats that apply to the study as a whole: No statistical method was used to set the sample size in advance, and investigators knew the group allocation. Ophthalmopathy was separated from stable hyperthyroidism by a 13 V-J signature model, with 87.88% sensitivity and roughly 84% specificity obtained in cross-validation and 80%/75% obtained in testing. During validation, the model predicted progression to ophthalmopathy a median of around 7 months ahead of onset, with around 71% sensitivity and 72.22% specificity. Most expanded thyroid clonotypes (frequency above 0.001) were also detected in blood, a finding suggesting that blood repertoires may reflect thyroid immune responses.

At least ten counts were recorded for this clonotype. What antigen it recognizes has not been identified. There are no base qualities to consult, and no much larger clone falls within one base. Graves' hyperthyroidism was defined as stable when no progression to ophthalmopathy occurred over 18 months of follow-up. The hyperthyroidism patients were between 18 and 65 years old and newly diagnosed, with a disease duration of less than 2 months. Patients with uncontrolled infections, other autoimmune diseases, pregnancy or lactation were excluded. Diagnoses were based on clinical symptoms, serum thyroxine and TRAb, thyroid ultrasound and orbital computed tomography. Total RNA was extracted using Trizol reagent, and RNA quality was assessed on an Agilent 2100 Bioanalyzer. TCR beta CDR3 regions were amplified from RNA transcripts. The TCR CDR3 was subjected to a first round of RT-PCR using the HTBI primer set and the Qiagen OneStep RT-PCR kit. Libraries were constructed in a second round of multiplex PCR, after which size selection and purification were carried out. The libraries were sequenced on an Illumina HiSeq2000 using paired-end 100 bp reads. Regarding the original processing steps: SOAPnuke was used to process the raw data, removing reads that contained adapters or uncalled bases, had a mean Phred below 15, or lacked an exact match to the constant primer or identifier. High-quality paired reads were merged using COPE v1.2.5, and each unique nucleotide sequence was defined as a clonotype. MiTCR v1.1 was used to align clonotypes to the IMGT TRBV, TRBD and TRBJ reference segments. The analysis was restricted to V-J combinations with a frequency above 0.0001, which together covered 99.2% of the repertoires. A TCS score was defined as the ratio between F50 (clonal expansion) and ExV (chaos), using BLOSUM62-based TCRdist between CDR3 peptides within each V-J. Welch's t-statistics and random forest reduced fewer than 600 V-J features to about 12, which were used in a naive Bayes classifier (R e1071). TCRdb's own reprocessing of the public reads used fastp at Q25 and MiXCR and kept productive beta chains. Rows with one shared CDR3 protein collapse into an entry with the most common genes and DNA. The V and J calls were not made by the authors but by TCRdb's processing. The sample profile shows around 540,000 distinct CDR3 sequences; around 46% of them were found once. In total, the top ten clones hold nearly 8.5% of the sample.

From the germline V gene, CDR1 is SGHRS and CDR2 is YFSETQ. The CDR3 goes from the cysteine to the phenylalanine over 14 residues. Only the CDR3 portion is preserved as DNA: 42 bases, with reading frame beginning at the first base. Trimming costs V 6 bases and J 2 bases, and their ends lie 9 bases apart. Sequenced input: peripheral blood or thyroid tissue (not recorded which). Recombination connected TRBV5-1 to TRBJ2-6; the best D guess is TRBD2, with 6 bases matching. This sequence originates from a woman younger than 30 with Graves' hyperthyroidism. Donor details come from another sample of the same person, matched by shared clones. The sequenced DNA is TGCGCCAGCATAGCGGAGGCTGGGGCCAACGTCCTGACTTTC. Translated, it reads CASIAEAGANVLTF.